The 7 T cell receptor beta chains listed next were all sequenced from one sample in a study of blood T cells in healthy people across ages. Alongside a J-beta primer mix, a sample-barcoded 5' primer served in a second PCR lasting roughly 7 to 11 cycles. TCRdb re-called the 5' RACE reads with MiXCR, one entry per CDR3 protein. The sample has about 1.4 million distinct CDR3 sequences; around 59% are singletons. Sequencing used blood. Source of these receptors: a man aged 18 to 30 in good health.

This sequence joins TRBV7-9 and TRBJ2-5, with 9 bases identical to TRBD2. The CDR3 covers 15 residues. J lost 2 bases, V lost 3 bases, and 4 bases had no gene match. The germline CDR1 and CDR2 sequences are SEHNR and FQNEAQ (reference sequence). The CDR3 coding sequence is TGTGCCAGCAGCTTCTCTAGCGGGAAGCAAGAGACCCAGTACTTC. Translation gives CASSFSSGKQETQYF.

The genes are TRBV5-1 and TRBJ2-3; possible D gene TRBD2, 5 bases. Germline assignment: CDR1 SGHRS and CDR2 YFSETQ. The length of the CDR3 is 16 residues. With 0 bases removed from V and 0 bases from J, the gap between germline ends came to 11 bases. CDR3 loop: CASSLVLGGSTDTQYF. Here the CDR3 DNA reads TGCGCCAGCAGCTTGGTGTTAGGCGGGAGCACAGATACGCAGTATTTT.

The chain joins TRBV19 to TRBJ2-7; D gene ambiguous. Germline V gene data show CDR1 as LNHDA and CDR2 as SQIVND (reference sequence). V was shortened by 5 bases and J by 3 bases, with 11 bases between the two germline ends. The CDR3 has 13 amino acids. DNA of the CDR3: TGTGCCAGTAGTCCATACGGCAGCTACGAGCAGTACTTC. It yields the protein CASSPYGSYEQYF.

V and J are TRBV28 and TRBJ1-6; D call uncertain. The CDR3 covers 12 residues. The germline gives CDR1 MDHEN, CDR2 SYDVKM. Trimming left V 6 bases short and J 10 bases short, with 10 bases between. This chain's CDR3 is CASSHLTSPLHF. The CDR3 region has the DNA TGTGCCAGCAGCCACCTCACCTCACCCCTCCACTTT.

This clonotype was seen just once. The chain employs TRBV29-1 and TRBJ2-7; possible D gene TRBD1, 6 bases. The CDR3 is 13 amino acids. The ends were cut back, 4 bases at V and 4 bases at J, with 14 bases in the middle. The germline V gene has CDR1 SQVTM and CDR2 ANQGSEA. CDR3 loop: CSVGRQGPYEQYF. The DNA for the CDR3 is TGCAGCGTTGGTCGGCAGGGGCCTTACGAGCAGTACTTC.

V and J are TRBV11-2 and TRBJ2-5, with D unresolved. V lost 7 bases to trimming and J lost 11 bases, with 17 bases between them. This CDR3 has 12 residues. Germline V gene lookup returns CDR1 SGHAT and CDR2 FQNNGV. The chain's CDR3 is CASNRPSTEQYF. In DNA form, the CDR3 reads TGTGCCAGCAACCGGCCCTCAACAGAGCAGTACTTC.

J is TRBJ2-7 and V is TRBV27, with D perhaps matching TRBD1 (5 bases). The CDR3 length is 13 residues. Germline V lookup: CDR1 MNHEY, CDR2 SMNVEV (reference sequence). The V end lost 5 bases, the J end lost 4 bases, and 12 bases lay between the germline ends. The CDR3 loop reads CASSSYQGYEQYF. The CDR3, as DNA: TGTGCCAGCAGTAGCTATCAGGGATACGAGCAGTACTTC.